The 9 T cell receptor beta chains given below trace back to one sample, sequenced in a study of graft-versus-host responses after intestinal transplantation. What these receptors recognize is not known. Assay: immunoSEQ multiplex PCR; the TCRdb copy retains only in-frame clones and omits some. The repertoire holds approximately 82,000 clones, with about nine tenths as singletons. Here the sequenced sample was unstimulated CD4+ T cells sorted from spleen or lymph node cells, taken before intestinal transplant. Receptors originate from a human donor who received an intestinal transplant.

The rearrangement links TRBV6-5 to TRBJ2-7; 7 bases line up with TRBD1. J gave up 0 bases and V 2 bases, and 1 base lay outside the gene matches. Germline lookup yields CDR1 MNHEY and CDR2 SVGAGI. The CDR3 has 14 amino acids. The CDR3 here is CASSYGDSSYEQYF. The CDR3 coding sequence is TGTGCCAGCAGTTACGGGGACAGCTCCTACGAGCAGTACTTC.

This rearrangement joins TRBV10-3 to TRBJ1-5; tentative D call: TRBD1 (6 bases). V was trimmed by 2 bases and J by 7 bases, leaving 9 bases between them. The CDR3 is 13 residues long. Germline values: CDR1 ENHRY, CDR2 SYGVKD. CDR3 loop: CAISEEGGQPQHF. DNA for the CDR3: TGTGCCATCAGTGAGGAGGGGGGGCAGCCCCAGCATTTT.

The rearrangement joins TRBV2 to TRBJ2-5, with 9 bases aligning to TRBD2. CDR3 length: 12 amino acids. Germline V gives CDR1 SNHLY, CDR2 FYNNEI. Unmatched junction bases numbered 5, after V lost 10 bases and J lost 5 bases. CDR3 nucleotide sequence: TGTGCCATCGGGACTAGCCGGGAGACCCAGTACTTC. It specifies CAIGTSRETQYF.

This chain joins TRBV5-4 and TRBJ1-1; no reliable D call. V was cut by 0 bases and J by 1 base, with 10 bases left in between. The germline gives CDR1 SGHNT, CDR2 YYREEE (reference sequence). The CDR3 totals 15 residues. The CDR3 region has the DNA TGTGCCAGCAGCTTGGACGACACCCCGAACACTGAAGCTTTCTTT. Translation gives CASSLDDTPNTEAFF.

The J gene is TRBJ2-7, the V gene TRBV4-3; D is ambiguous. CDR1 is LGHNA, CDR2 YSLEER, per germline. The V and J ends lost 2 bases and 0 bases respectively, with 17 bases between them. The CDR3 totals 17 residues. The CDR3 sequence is CASSQSSHPADSYEQYF. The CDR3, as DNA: TGCGCCAGCAGCCAAAGTTCACACCCGGCGGACTCCTACGAGCAGTACTTC.

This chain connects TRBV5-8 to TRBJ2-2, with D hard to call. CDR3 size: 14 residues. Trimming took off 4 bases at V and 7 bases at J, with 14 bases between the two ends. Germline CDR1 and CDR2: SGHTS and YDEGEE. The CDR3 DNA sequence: TGTGCCAGCAGCCCGGTACGGGTGATCGGGGAGCTGTTTTTT. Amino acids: CASSPVRVIGELFF.

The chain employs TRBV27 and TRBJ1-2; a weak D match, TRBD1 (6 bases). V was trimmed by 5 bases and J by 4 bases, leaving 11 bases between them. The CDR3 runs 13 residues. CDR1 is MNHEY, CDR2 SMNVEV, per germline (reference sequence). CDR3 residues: CASSPGQSYGYTF. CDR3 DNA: TGTGCCAGCAGTCCGGGACAATCCTATGGCTACACCTTC.

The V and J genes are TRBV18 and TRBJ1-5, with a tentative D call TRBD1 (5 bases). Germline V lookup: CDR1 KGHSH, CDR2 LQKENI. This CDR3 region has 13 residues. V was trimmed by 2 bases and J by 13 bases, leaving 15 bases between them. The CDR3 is CASSPGAGSEQHF. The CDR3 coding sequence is TGTGCCAGCTCACCAGGGGCAGGTAGTGAGCAGCATTTT.

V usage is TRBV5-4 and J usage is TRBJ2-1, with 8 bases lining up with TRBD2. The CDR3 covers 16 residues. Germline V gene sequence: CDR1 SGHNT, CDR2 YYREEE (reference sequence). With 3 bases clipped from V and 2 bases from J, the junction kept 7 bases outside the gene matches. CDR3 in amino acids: CASSSSSGATYNEQFF. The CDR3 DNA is TGTGCCAGCAGCTCAAGTAGCGGGGCAACCTACAATGAGCAGTTCTTC.